The present TCR beta chain was sequenced within a study of T cells after yellow fever vaccination. TCRdb recomputed calls from the 5' RACE reads with MiXCR, one row per CDR3 protein. The sample has some 200,000 distinct CDR3 sequences; approximately 11% are singletons. Per the germline V gene, CDR1 is SGHDT and CDR2 is YYEEEE. The CDR3 totals 13 residues. With 7 bases removed from V and 4 bases from J, the gap between germline ends came to 14 bases. Specimen: CD8+ T cells sorted from PBMCs, collected 15 days after the yellow fever booster vaccination. This chain links TRBV5-6 with TRBJ1-2, with D tentatively TRBD1 (5 bases). The TCR was taken from a man aged 18-30 years who received the YFV17D yellow fever vaccine. CDR3 sequence reads: CASSLGGPYGYTF. CDR3 sequence (DNA): TGTGCCAGCTCCCTTGGGGGTCCCTATGGCTACACCTTC.